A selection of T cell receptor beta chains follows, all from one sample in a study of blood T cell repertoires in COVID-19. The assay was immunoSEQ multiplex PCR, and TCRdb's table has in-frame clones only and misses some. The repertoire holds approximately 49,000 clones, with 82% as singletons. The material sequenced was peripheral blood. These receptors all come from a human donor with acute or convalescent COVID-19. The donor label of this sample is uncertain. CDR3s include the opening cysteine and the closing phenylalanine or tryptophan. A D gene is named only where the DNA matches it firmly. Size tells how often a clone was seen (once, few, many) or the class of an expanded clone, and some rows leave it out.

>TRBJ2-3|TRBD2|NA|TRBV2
CASSEFAGVSDTQYF
TGTGCCAGCAGTGAATTTGCGGGAGTTTCAGATACGCAGTATTTT
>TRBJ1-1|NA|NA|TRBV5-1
CASSFGIGISGGRTEAFF
TGCGCCAGCAGCTTTGGAATAGGTATTTCGGGGGGGCGGACTGAAGCTTTCTTT
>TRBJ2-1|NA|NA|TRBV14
CASSQDLRGPEQFF
TGTGCCAGCAGCCAAGATCTTAGGGGCCCCGAGCAGTTCTTC
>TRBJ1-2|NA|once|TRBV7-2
CASSPSTTSEGGYTF
TGTGCCAGCAGCCCCAGCACCACGTCAGAGGGTGGCTACACCTTC
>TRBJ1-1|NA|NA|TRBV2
CASSDFGEVKAFF
TGTGCCAGCAGTGATTTTGGGGAGGTCAAAGCTTTCTTT
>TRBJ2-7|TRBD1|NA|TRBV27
CASSLTLPTGTGADEQYF
TGTGCCAGCTCCTTAACCTTACCAACCGGGACAGGGGCCGACGAGCAGTACTTC
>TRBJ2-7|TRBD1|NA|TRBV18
CASSPSPITGAYEQYF
TGTGCCAGCTCACCGAGCCCGATTACAGGGGCCTACGAGCAGTACTTC
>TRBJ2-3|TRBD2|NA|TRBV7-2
CASSPRLAGVTDTQYF
TGTGCCAGCAGTCCCCGACTAGCGGGAGTTACAGATACGCAGTATTTT
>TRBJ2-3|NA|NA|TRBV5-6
CASSFNAPVDTQYF
TGTGCCAGCAGCTTTAACGCCCCGGTTGATACGCAGTATTTT
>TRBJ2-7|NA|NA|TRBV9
CASSPLPAQGSYEQYF
TGTGCCAGCAGCCCATTACCCGCCCAGGGGTCATACGAGCAGTACTTC
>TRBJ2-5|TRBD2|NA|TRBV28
CASSPGLAATQYF
TGTGCCAGCAGTCCCGGACTAGCGGCGACCCAGTACTTC
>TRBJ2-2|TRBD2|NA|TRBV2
CASTSGTSGNTGELFF
TGTGCCAGCACCTCCGGGACTAGCGGGAACACCGGGGAGCTGTTTTTT
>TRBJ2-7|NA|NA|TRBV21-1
CASSKAGQPYEQYF
TGTGCCAGCAGCAAAGCGGGACAGCCCTACGAGCAGTACTTC
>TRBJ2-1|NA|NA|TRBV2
CASRRRSNEQFF
TGTGCCAGCAGGAGGCGGTCCAATGAGCAGTTCTTC
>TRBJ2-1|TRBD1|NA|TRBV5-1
CASSLGGQWNEQFF
TGCGCCAGCAGCTTGGGGGGACAGTGGAATGAGCAGTTCTTC
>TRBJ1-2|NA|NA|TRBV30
CAWSPTGGYTF
TGTGCCTGGAGCCCCACAGGTGGCTACACCTTC
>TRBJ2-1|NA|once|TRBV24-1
CATSDFHYNEQFF
TGTGCCACCAGTGATTTCCACTACAATGAGCAGTTCTTC
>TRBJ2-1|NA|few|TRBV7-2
CASSLAGRGSYNEQFF
TGTGCCAGCAGCTTAGCGGGCAGGGGATCCTACAATGAGCAGTTCTTC
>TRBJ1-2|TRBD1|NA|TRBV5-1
CASSSGTETVGYTF
TGCGCCAGCAGCTCCGGGACAGAGACTGTCGGCTACACCTTC
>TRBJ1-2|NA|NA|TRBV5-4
CASSLMATPNYGYTF
TGTGCCAGCAGCTTGATGGCCACACCTAACTATGGCTACACCTTC
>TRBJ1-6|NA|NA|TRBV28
CASSLRSSPLHF
TGTGCCAGCAGTTTACGGAGTTCACCCCTCCACTTT
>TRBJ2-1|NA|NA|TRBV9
CASAGQSYNEQFF
TGTGCCAGCGCGGGACAGAGTTACAATGAGCAGTTCTTC
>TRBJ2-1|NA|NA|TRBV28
CASSPGTLRRNEQFF
TGTGCCAGCAGTCCTGGGACACTCCGAAGGAATGAGCAGTTCTTC
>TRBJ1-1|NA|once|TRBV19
CASSFRGNTEAFF
TGTGCCAGTAGTTTCAGGGGGAACACTGAAGCTTTCTTT
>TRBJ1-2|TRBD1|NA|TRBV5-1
CASSLQGQFYGYTF
TGCGCCAGCAGCTTACAGGGACAGTTCTATGGCTACACCTTC
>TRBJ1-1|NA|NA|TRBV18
CASSQGPGESEAFF
TGTGCCAGCTCACAGGGTCCAGGGGAGTCTGAAGCTTTCTTT
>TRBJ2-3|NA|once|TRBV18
CASSPTRGQGGPDTQYF
TGTGCCAGCTCACCCACAAGGGGCCAAGGGGGTCCAGATACGCAGTATTTT
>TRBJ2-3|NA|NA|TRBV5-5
CASSLYGDLGEGTDTQYF
TGTGCCAGCAGCTTGTATGGCGATTTAGGGGAGGGCACAGATACGCAGTATTTT
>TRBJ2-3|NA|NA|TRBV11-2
CASSWIWGSTDTQYF
TGTGCCAGCAGCTGGATTTGGGGCAGCACAGATACGCAGTATTTT
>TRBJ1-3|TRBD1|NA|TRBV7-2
CASTQQGVSGNTIYF
TGTGCCAGCACCCAACAGGGGGTCTCTGGAAACACCATATATTTT
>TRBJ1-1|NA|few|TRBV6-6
CASSYAESNTEAFF
TGTGCCAGCAGTTACGCGGAGTCTAACACTGAAGCTTTCTTT
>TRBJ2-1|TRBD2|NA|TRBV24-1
CATSEVSGRGPHNEQFF
TGTGCCACCAGTGAAGTCAGCGGGAGGGGGCCCCACAATGAGCAGTTCTTC
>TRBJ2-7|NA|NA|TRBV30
CAWSGQVKGIDYEQYF
TGTGCCTGGAGTGGACAGGTAAAGGGTATCGACTACGAGCAGTACTTC
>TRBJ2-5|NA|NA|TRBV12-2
CASRPLADIQETQYF
TGTGCAAGTCGCCCCCTGGCTGATATTCAAGAGACCCAGTACTTC
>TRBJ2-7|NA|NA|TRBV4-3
CASSQDRGYEQYF
TGCGCCAGCAGCCAAGATCGAGGATACGAGCAGTACTTC
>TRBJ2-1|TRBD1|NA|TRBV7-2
CASSLEQGGNEQFF
TGTGCCAGCAGCTTAGAACAGGGGGGAAATGAGCAGTTCTTC
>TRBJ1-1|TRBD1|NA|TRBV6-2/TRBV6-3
CASSYSTRSGGWTEAFF
TGTGCCAGCAGTTACTCGACTCGGTCAGGGGGATGGACTGAAGCTTTCTTT
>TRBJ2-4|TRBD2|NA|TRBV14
CASSQGGGIKNIQYF
TGTGCCAGCAGCCAAGGGGGAGGGATCAAAAACATTCAGTACTTC
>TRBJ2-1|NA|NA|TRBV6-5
CASSYQGFTTDEQFF
TGTGCCAGCAGTTACCAGGGTTTTACTACCGATGAGCAGTTCTTC
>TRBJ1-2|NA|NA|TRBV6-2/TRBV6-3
CASSYFGGYTF
TGTGCCAGCAGTTACTTCGGGGGCTACACCTTC
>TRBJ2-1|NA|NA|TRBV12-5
CASGLSGARNEQFF
TGTGCTAGTGGTTTGTCTGGGGCCCGCAATGAGCAGTTCTTC
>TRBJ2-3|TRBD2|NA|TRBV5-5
CASSQRDWQYF
TGTGCCAGCAGCCAGCGGGACTGGCAGTATTTT
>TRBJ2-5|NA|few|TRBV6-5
CASSYRETQYF
TGTGCCAGCAGTTACCGGGAGACCCAGTACTTC
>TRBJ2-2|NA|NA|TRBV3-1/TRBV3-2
CASSQDLRGTGELFF
TGTGCCAGCAGCCAAGATCTCCGGGGCACCGGGGAGCTGTTTTTT